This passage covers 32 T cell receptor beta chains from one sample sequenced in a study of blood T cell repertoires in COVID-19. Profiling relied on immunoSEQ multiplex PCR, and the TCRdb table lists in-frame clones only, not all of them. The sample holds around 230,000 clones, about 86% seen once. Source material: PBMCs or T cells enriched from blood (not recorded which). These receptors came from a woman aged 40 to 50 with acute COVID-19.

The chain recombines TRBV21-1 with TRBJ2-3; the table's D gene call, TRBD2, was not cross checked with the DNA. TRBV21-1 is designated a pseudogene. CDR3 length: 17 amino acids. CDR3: CASSNTTSGKFSDTQYF. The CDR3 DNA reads TGTGCCAGCAGCAATACGACTAGCGGGAAGTTCTCGGATACGCAGTATTTT.

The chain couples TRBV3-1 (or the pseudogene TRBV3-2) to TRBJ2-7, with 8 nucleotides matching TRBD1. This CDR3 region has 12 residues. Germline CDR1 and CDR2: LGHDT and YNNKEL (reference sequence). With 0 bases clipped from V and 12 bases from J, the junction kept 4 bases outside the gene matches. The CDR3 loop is CASSQEATGVYF. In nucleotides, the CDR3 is TGTGCCAGCAGCCAAGAGGCGACAGGGGTGTACTTC.

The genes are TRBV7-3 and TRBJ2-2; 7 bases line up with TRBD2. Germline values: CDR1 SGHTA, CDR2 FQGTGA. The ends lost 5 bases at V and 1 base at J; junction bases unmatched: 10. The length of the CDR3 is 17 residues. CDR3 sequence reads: CASSQRAGLVNTGELFF. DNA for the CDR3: TGTGCCAGCAGCCAACGAGCGGGATTGGTGAACACCGGGGAGCTGTTTTTT.

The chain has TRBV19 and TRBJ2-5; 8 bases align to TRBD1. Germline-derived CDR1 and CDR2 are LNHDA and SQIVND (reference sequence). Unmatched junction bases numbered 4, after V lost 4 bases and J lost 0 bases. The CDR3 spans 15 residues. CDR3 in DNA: TGTGCCAGTAGTACCGGGACAGGATACCAAGAGACCCAGTACTTC. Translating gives CASSTGTGYQETQYF.

The CDR3 region is CASSLDGGTGTEAFF. The CDR3 DNA follows: TGTGCCAGCAGCTTGGATGGGGGCACGGGCACTGAAGCTTTCTTT. The chain recombines TRBV5-5 with TRBJ1-1; a weak D match, TRBD1 (6 bases). CDR1 is SGHKS and CDR2 is YYEKEE in the germline V gene (reference sequence). V dropped 0 bases and J dropped 4 bases, with 13 bases sitting between them. CDR3 length equals 15 residues.

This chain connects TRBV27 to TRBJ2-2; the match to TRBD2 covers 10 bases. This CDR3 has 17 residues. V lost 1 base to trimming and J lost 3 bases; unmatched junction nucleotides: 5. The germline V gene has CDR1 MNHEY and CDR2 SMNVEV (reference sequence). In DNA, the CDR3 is TGTGCCAGCAGTTTATTTGGCACTAGCGGGGACACCGGGGAGCTGTTTTTT. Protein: CASSLFGTSGDTGELFF.

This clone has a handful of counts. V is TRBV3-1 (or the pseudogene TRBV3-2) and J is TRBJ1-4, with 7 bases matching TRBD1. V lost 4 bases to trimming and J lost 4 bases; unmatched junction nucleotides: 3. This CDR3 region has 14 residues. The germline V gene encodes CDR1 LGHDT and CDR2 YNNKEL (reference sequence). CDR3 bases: TGTGCCAGCAGCCGAGGGACAGTTAATGAAAAACTGTTTTTT. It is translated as CASSRGTVNEKLFF.

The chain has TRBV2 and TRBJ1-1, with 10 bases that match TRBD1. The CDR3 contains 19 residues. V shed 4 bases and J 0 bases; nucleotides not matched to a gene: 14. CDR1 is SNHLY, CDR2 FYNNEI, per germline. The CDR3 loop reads CASSGGLPGQGELNTEAFF. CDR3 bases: TGTGCCAGCAGTGGAGGGTTGCCAGGACAGGGGGAATTGAACACTGAAGCTTTCTTT.

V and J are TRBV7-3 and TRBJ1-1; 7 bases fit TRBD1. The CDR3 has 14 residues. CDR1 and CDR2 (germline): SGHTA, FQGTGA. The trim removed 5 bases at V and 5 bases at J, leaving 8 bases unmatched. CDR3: CASSPRQGGTEAFF. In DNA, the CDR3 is TGTGCCAGCAGCCCTCGGCAGGGGGGAACTGAAGCTTTCTTT. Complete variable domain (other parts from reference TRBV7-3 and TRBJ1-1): GAGVSQTPSNKVTEKGKYVELRCDPISGHTALYWYRQSLGQGPEFLIYFQGTGAADDSGLPNDRFFAVRPEGSVSTLKIQRTERGDSAVYLCASSPRQGGTEAFFGQGTRLTVV.

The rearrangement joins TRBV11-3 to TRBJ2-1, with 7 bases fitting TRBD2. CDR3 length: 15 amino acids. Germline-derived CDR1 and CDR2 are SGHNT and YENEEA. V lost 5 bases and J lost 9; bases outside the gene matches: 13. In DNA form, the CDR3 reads TGTGCCAGCAGCCCAAGCGGGAAGAAGGGCTTTGAGCAGTTCTTC. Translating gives CASSPSGKKGFEQFF.

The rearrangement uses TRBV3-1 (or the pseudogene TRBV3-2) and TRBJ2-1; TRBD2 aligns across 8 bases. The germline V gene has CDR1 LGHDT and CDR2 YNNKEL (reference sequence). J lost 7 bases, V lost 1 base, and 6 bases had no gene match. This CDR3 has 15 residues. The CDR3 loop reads CASSQAGGPGNEQFF. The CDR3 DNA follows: TGTGCCAGCAGCCAAGCGGGAGGGCCTGGGAATGAGCAGTTCTTC.

The CDR3 region has the DNA TGTGCCAGCAGTCCCCCCGGGAACTCTGGGGCCAACGTCCTGACTTTC. Its translation: CASSPPGNSGANVLTF. The chain has TRBV25-1 and TRBJ2-6, with D perhaps TRBD2 (5 bases). The CDR3 loop spans 16 amino acids. Per the germline V gene, CDR1 is MGHDK and CDR2 is SYGVNS. With 5 bases removed from V and 0 bases from J, the gap between germline ends came to 11 bases.

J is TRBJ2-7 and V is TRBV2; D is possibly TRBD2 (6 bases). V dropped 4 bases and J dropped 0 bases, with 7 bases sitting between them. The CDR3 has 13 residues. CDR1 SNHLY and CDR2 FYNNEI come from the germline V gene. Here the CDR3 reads CASSGLDSYEQYF. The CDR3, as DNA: TGTGCCAGCAGTGGACTAGACTCCTACGAGCAGTACTTC.

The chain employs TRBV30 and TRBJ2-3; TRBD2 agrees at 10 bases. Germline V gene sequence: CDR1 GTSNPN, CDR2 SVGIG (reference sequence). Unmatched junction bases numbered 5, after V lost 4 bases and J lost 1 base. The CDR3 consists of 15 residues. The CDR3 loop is CAWTPGTSGTDTQYF. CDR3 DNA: TGTGCCTGGACCCCCGGGACTAGCGGCACAGATACGCAGTATTTT.

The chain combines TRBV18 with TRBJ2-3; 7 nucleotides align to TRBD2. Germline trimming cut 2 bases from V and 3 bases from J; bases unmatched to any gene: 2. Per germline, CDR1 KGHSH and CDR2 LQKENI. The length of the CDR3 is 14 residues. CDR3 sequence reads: CASSPSGITDTQYF. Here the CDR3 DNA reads TGTGCCAGCTCACCAAGCGGGATAACAGATACGCAGTATTTT.

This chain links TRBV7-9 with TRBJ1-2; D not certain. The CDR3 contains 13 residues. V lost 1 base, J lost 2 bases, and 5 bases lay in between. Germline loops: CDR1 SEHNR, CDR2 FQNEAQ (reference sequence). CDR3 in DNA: TGTGCCAGCAGCTTAGTTCAGAACTATGGCTACACCTTC. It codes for CASSLVQNYGYTF.

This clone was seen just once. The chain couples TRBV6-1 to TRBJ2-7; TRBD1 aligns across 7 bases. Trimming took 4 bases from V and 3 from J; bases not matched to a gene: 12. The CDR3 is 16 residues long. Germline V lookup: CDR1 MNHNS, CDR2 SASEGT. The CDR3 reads CASSAYRGGLSYEQYF. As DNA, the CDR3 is TGTGCCAGCAGTGCCTACAGGGGTGGGTTAAGCTACGAGCAGTACTTC.

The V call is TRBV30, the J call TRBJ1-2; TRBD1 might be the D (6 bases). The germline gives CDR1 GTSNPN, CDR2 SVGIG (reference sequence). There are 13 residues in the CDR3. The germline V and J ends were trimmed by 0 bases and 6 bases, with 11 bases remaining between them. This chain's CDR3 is CAWSVRNRDGYTF. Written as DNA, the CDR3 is TGTGCCTGGAGTGTACGGAACAGGGATGGCTACACCTTC.

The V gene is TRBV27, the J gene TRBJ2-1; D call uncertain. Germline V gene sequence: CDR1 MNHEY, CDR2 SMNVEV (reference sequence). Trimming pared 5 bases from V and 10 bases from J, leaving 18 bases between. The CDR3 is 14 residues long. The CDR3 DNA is TGTGCCAGCAGTATGACAATACAGCTTCGGGAGCAGTTCTTC. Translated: CASSMTIQLREQFF.

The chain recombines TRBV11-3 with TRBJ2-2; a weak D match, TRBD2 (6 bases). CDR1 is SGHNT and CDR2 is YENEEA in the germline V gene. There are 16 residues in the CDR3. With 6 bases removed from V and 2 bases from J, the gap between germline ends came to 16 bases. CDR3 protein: CASSLGLAYNTGELFF. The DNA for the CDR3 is TGTGCCAGCAGTCTGGGACTGGCTTACAACACCGGGGAGCTGTTTTTT.

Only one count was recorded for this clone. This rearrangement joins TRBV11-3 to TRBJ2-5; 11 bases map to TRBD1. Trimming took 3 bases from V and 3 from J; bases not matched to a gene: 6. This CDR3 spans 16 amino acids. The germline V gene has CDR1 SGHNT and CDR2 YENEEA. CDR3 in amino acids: CASSFGTGGEEETQYF. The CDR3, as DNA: TGTGCCAGCAGCTTCGGGACAGGGGGAGAAGAAGAGACCCAGTACTTC.

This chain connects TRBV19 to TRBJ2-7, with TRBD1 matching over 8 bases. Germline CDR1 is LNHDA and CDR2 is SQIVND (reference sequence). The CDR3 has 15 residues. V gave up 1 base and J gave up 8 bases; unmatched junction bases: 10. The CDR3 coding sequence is TGTGCCAGTAGTATAGGGGGCAGGGGGCTAGGAAAGCAGTACTTC. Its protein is CASSIGGRGLGKQYF.

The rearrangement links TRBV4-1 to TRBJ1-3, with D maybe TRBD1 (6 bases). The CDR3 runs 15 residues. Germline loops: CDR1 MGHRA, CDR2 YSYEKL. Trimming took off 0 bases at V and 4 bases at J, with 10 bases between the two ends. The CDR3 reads CASSQEPGDGNTIYF. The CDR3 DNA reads TGCGCCAGCAGCCAAGAGCCAGGGGACGGAAACACCATATATTTT.

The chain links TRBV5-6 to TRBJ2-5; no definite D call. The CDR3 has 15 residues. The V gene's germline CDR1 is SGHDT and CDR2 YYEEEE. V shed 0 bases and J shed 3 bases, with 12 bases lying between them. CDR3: CASSLVQRLEETQYF. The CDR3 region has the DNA TGTGCCAGCAGCTTGGTCCAGCGCCTAGAAGAGACCCAGTACTTC.

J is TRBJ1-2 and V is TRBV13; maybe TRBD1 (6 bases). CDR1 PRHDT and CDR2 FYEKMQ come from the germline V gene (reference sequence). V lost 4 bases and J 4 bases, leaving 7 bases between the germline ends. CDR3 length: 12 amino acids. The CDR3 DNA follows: TGTGCCAGCAGCTCACAGGGCTATGGCTACACCTTC. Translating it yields CASSSQGYGYTF.

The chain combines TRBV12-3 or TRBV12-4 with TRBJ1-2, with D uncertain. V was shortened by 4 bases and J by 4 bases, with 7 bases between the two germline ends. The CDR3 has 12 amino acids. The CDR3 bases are TGTGCCAGCAGTTCCTCGGGCTATGGCTACACCTTC. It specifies CASSSSGYGYTF.

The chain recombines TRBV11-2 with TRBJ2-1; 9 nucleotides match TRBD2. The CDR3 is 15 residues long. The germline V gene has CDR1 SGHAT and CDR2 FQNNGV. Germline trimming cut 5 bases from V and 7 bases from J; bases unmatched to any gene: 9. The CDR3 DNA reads TGTGCCAGCAGCAGGACTCGCGGGAGGGGGAATGAGCAGTTCTTC. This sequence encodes CASSRTRGRGNEQFF. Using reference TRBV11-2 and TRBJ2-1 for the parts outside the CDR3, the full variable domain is EAGVAQSPRYKIIEKRQSVAFWCNPISGHATLYWYQQILGQGPKLLIQFQNNGVVDDSQLPKDRFSAERLKGVDSTLKIQPAKLEDSAVYLCASSRTRGRGNEQFFGPGTRLTVL.

CDR3 DNA: TGCAGTGCTAGTTTGGCCGGGGAGATGGGCTATGGCTACACCTTC. Encoded protein: CSASLAGEMGYGYTF. The chain uses TRBV20-1 and TRBJ1-2; D uncertain. V was trimmed by 3 bases and J by 4 bases, leaving 18 bases between them. CDR1 is DFQATT, CDR2 SNEGSKA, per germline (reference sequence). The CDR3 has 15 residues.

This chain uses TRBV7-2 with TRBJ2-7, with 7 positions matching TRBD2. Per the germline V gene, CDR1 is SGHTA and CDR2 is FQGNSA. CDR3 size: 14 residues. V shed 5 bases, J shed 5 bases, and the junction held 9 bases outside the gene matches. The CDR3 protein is CASSPRGEAHEQYF. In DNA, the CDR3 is TGTGCCAGCAGCCCACGGGGGGAGGCGCACGAGCAGTACTTC.

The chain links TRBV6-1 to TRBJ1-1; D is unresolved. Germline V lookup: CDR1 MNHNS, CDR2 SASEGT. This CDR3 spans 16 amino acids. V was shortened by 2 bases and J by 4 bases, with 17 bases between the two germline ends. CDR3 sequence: CASSEFEARSGTEAFF. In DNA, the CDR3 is TGTGCCAGCAGTGAATTTGAGGCCCGCTCGGGCACTGAAGCTTTCTTT.

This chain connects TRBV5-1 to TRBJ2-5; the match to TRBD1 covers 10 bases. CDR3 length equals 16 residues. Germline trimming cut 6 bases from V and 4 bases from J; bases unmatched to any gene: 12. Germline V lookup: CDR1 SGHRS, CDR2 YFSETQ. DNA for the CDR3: TGCGCCAGCAACAACCCGGGACAGGGGTTAGGAGAGACCCAGTACTTC. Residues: CASNNPGQGLGETQYF.

The CDR3 DNA follows: TGTGCCAGCAGCCCAGGACTAGTCTACAATGAGCAGTTCTTC. Translation: CASSPGLVYNEQFF. The chain carries TRBV5-6 and TRBJ2-1, with 7 bases fitting TRBD2. Trimming at V came to 4 bases and at J to 3 bases, leaving 4 bases not matched to a gene. Germline V gene sequence: CDR1 SGHDT, CDR2 YYEEEE. There are 14 residues in the CDR3.